The 14 T cell receptor beta chains below were found in one sample sequenced in a study of blood T cell repertoires in COVID-19. Sequencing used immunoSEQ multiplex PCR; TCRdb keeps in-frame clones, though not all of them. The table shows fewer than 30,000 clones, with roughly 66% occurring only once. The sample comprised peripheral blood. The receptors come from a man in his 60s with active or convalescent COVID-19.

This chain uses TRBV11-3 with TRBJ2-7; D may be TRBD1 (5 bases). Per germline, CDR1 SGHNT and CDR2 YENEEA. V lost 5 bases and J 2 bases, leaving 10 bases between the germline ends. This CDR3 has 13 amino acids. This chain's CDR3 is CASSRGQTYEQYF. Here the CDR3 DNA reads TGTGCCAGCAGCAGGGGTCAGACCTACGAGCAGTACTTC.

This rearrangement joins TRBV18 to TRBJ1-1, with D possibly being TRBD1 (5 bases). Germline V gives CDR1 KGHSH, CDR2 LQKENI. CDR3 size: 14 residues. The V end lost 1 base, the J end lost 1 base, and 7 bases lay between the germline ends. CDR3 nucleotides: TGTGCCAGCTCACCACTGGGGCCGAACACTGAAGCTTTCTTT. Its protein is CASSPLGPNTEAFF.

This clone is medium-sized. The V call is TRBV19, the J call TRBJ1-4; weak D call: TRBD1 (6 bases). CDR1 and CDR2 from the germline V gene are LNHDA and SQIVND (reference sequence). The CDR3 sequence is 16 residues long. V was clipped by 6 bases and J by 1 base, with 15 bases between them. As DNA, the CDR3 is TGTGCCAGTAGCTCGTTTAGCAGGGGAACTAATGAAAAACTGTTTTTT. This translates into CASSSFSRGTNEKLFF.

The chain links TRBV5-4 to TRBJ1-4; D might be TRBD1 (5 bases). The CDR3 loop spans 15 amino acids. Germline V gene lookup returns CDR1 SGHNT and CDR2 YYREEE (reference sequence). V was shortened by 4 bases and J by 4 bases, with 14 bases between the two germline ends. CDR3 residues: CASSPDRRLNEKLFF. The CDR3 region has the DNA TGTGCCAGCAGCCCTGACAGAAGACTTAATGAAAAACTGTTTTTT.

This clone is medium-sized. The chain is built from TRBV5-1 and TRBJ2-1; TRBD2 matches at 14 bases. The CDR3 loop spans 19 amino acids. The V gene's germline CDR1 is SGHRS and CDR2 YFSETQ. Germline trimming cut 4 bases from V and 9 bases from J; bases unmatched to any gene: 18. CDR3 coding DNA: TGCGCCAGCAGCCTCCCGGAGACTAGCGGGGGGGCTCCAGGGGTTGAGCAGTTCTTC. Translated, it gives CASSLPETSGGAPGVEQFF. The whole variable domain, filled in from reference TRBV5-1 and TRBJ2-1, reads KAGVTQTPRYLIKTRGQQVTLSCSPISGHRSVSWYQQTPGQGLQFLFEYFSETQRNKGNFPGRFSGRQFSNSRSEMNVSTLELGDSALYLCASSLPETSGGAPGVEQFFGPGTRLTVL.

V usage is TRBV27 and J usage is TRBJ1-5; D not resolved. V lost 4 bases and J lost 7, with 17 bases in between. This CDR3 spans 15 amino acids. Germline values: CDR1 MNHEY, CDR2 SMNVEV (reference sequence). CDR3 in amino acids: CASSSDLVSGQPQHF. The CDR3 bases are TGTGCCAGCAGTTCGGACCTTGTTTCGGGACAGCCCCAGCATTTT.

The chain couples TRBV5-1 to TRBJ1-1; 7 bases line up with TRBD1. J was trimmed by 0 bases and V by 4 bases; bases with no gene match: 9. Per germline, CDR1 SGHRS and CDR2 YFSETQ. CDR3 length: 16 residues. The CDR3 sequence: CASSPLTGFMNTEAFF. The CDR3 DNA sequence: TGCGCCAGCAGCCCACTGACAGGGTTTATGAACACTGAAGCTTTCTTT.

This clone showed up just a few times. The V gene is TRBV4-2, the J gene TRBJ2-4; 7 bases line up with TRBD2. V shed 4 bases, J shed 6 bases, and the junction held 15 bases outside the gene matches. The CDR3 is made up of 17 amino acids. CDR1 LGHNA and CDR2 YNFKEQ come from the germline V gene. The DNA for the CDR3 is TGTGCCAGCAGCCTATCCTCGCGCGGGAGTGGAGGAAACATTCAGTACTTC. Translating gives CASSLSSRGSGGNIQYF.

The genes are TRBV27 and TRBJ2-1; D is unclear. With 8 bases removed from V and 4 bases from J, the gap between germline ends came to 9 bases. This CDR3 is built from 12 residues. Germline V gives CDR1 MNHEY, CDR2 SMNVEV (reference sequence). As DNA, the CDR3 is TGTGCCAGCCCCCCCGGGTACAATGAGCAGTTCTTC. This translates into CASPPGYNEQFF.

In this sample, this clone turned up a few times. CDR3 protein: CASSLDGDGYTF. CDR3 DNA sequence: TGTGCCAGCAGCTTAGACGGGGATGGCTACACCTTC. The chain joins TRBV11-2 to TRBJ1-2; D unresolved. Trimming pared 0 bases from V and 6 bases from J, leaving 5 bases between. Per germline, CDR1 SGHAT and CDR2 FQNNGV. The CDR3 covers 12 residues. The complete variable domain, with remaining parts taken from reference TRBV11-2 and TRBJ1-2, reads EAGVAQSPRYKIIEKRQSVAFWCNPISGHATLYWYQQILGQGPKLLIQFQNNGVVDDSQLPKDRFSAERLKGVDSTLKIQPAKLEDSAVYLCASSLDGDGYTFGSGTRLTVV.

The chain recombines TRBV9 with TRBJ2-2; tentatively, D is TRBD2 (6 bases). Between the trimmed V and J ends, which lost 2 bases and 5 bases, there was a span of 7 bases. This CDR3 is built from 13 residues. Germline values: CDR1 SGDLS, CDR2 YYNGEE. CDR3 sequence (DNA): TGTGCCAGCAGCGTTGGGGGGACCGGGGAGCTGTTTTTT. Translating gives CASSVGGTGELFF.

The V gene is TRBV7-6, the J gene TRBJ2-2, with D maybe TRBD2 (6 bases). CDR1 SGHVS and CDR2 FNYEAQ come from the germline V gene. The CDR3 is made up of 15 amino acids. The germline V and J ends were trimmed by 1 base and 6 bases, with 12 bases remaining between them. In DNA form, the CDR3 reads TGTGCCAGCAGCTTAGGGGGCGGCGGGGCCGGGGAGCTGTTTTTT. Translated: CASSLGGGGAGELFF.

The chain carries TRBV27 and TRBJ1-2; D uncertain. V lost 0 bases and J lost 10, with 18 bases in between. The CDR3 extends over 15 amino acids. Germline values: CDR1 MNHEY, CDR2 SMNVEV (reference sequence). The CDR3 loop is CASSLSGLRRLNYTF. CDR3 sequence (DNA): TGTGCCAGCAGTTTATCGGGCTTAAGGCGCTTAAACTACACCTTC.

This clone was seen more than once but under ten times. The chain links TRBV5-1 to TRBJ1-2, with 8 bases identical to TRBD1. The CDR3 has 14 amino acids. After removal of 4 bases from V and 8 bases from J, the junction contained 10 bases not matched to a gene. Germline CDR1 and CDR2: SGHRS and YFSETQ. In DNA, the CDR3 is TGCGCCAGCAGCGCCCAGCAGGGGGCTGGGGGCTACACCTTC. Residues: CASSAQQGAGGYTF.